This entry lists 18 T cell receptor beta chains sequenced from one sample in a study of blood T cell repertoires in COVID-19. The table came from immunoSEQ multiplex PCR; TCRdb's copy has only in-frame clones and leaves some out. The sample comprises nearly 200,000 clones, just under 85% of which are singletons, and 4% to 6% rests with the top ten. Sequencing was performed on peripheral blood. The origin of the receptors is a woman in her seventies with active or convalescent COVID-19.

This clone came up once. In DNA, the CDR3 is TGTGCCAGCAGCCTAACAGGGTCCGAGACCCAGTACTTC. Translating gives CASSLTGSETQYF. The chain is built from TRBV13 and TRBJ2-5; D is possibly TRBD1 (6 bases). Germline values: CDR1 PRHDT, CDR2 FYEKMQ (reference sequence). The CDR3 sequence is 13 residues long. The V and J ends lost 5 bases and 5 bases respectively, with 12 bases between them.

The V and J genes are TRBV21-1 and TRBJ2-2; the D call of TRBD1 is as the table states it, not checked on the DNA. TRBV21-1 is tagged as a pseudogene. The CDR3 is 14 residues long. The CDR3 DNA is TGTGCCAGTGAACAGGGAATAAACACCGGGGAGCTGTTTTTT. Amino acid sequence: CASEQGINTGELFF.

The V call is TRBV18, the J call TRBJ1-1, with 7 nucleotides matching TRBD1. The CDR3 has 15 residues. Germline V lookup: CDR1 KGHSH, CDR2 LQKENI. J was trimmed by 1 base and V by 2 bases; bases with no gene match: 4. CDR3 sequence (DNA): TGTGCCAGCTCACCAGGGACAGAAAGGAACACTGAAGCTTTCTTT. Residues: CASSPGTERNTEAFF.

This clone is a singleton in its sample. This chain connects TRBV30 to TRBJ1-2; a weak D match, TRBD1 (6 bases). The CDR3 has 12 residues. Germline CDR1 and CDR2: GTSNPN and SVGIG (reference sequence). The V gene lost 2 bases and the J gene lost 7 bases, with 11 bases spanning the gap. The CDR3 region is CAWSTGIPGYTF. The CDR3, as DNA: TGTGCCTGGAGTACAGGGATACCTGGCTACACCTTC.

The CDR3 nucleotides are TGTGCCAGCAGCCAGGACTATGATCGGGGCGAGCAGTACTTC. Translating it yields CASSQDYDRGEQYF. This sequence joins TRBV5-6 and TRBJ2-7; D might be TRBD2 (6 bases). The CDR3 has 14 amino acids. V dropped 4 bases and J dropped 6 bases, with 17 bases sitting between them. Germline V lookup: CDR1 SGHDT, CDR2 YYEEEE.

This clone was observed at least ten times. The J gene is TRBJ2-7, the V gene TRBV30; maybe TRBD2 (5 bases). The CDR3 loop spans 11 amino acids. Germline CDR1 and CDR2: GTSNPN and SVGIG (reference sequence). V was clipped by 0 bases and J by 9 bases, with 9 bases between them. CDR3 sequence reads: CAWSVLGSQYF. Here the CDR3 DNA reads TGTGCCTGGAGTGTACTAGGGTCGCAGTACTTC.

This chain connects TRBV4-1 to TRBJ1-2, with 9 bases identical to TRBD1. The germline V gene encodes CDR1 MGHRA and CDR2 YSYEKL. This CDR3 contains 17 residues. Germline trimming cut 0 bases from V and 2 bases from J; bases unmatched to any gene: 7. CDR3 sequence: CASSQDPNRGLNYGYTF. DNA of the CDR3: TGCGCCAGCAGCCAAGACCCTAACAGGGGGCTGAACTATGGCTACACCTTC.

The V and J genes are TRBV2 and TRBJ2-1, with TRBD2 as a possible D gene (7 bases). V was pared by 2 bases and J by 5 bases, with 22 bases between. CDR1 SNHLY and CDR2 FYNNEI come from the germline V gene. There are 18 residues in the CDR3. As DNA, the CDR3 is TGTGCCAGCAGTGAAAGGGGGACTATCCGAAGTCCGGACAATGAGCAGTTCTTC. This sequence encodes CASSERGTIRSPDNEQFF.

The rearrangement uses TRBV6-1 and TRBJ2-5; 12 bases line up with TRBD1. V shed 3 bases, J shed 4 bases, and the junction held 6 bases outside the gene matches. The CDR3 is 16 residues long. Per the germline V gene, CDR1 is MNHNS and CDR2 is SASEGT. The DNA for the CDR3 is TGTGCCAGCAGTGACGGCTGGGGACAGGGGGCAGAGACCCAGTACTTC. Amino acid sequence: CASSDGWGQGAETQYF.

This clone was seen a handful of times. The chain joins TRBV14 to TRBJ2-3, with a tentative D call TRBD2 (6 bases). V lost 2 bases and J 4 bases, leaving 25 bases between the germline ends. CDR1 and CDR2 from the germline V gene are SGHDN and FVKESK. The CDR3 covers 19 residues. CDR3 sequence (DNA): TGTGCCAGCAGCCAAAATTGGAGGGGACCCGTCGGGGTCCCAGATACGCAGTATTTT. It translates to CASSQNWRGPVGVPDTQYF.

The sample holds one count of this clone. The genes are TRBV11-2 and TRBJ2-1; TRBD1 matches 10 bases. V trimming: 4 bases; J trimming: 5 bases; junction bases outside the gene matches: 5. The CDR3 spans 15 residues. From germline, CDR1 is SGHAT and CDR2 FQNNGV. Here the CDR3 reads CASSSRTGGDNEQFF. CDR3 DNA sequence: TGTGCCAGCAGCTCTCGGACAGGGGGGGACAATGAGCAGTTCTTC. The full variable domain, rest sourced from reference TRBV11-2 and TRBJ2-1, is EAGVAQSPRYKIIEKRQSVAFWCNPISGHATLYWYQQILGQGPKLLIQFQNNGVVDDSQLPKDRFSAERLKGVDSTLKIQPAKLEDSAVYLCASSSRTGGDNEQFFGPGTRLTVL.

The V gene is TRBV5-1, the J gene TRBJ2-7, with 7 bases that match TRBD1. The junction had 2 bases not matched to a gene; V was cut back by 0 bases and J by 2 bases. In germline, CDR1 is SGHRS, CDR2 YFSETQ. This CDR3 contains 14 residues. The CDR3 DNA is TGCGCCAGCAGCTTGGTTCAGGGGGCCTACGAGCAGTACTTC. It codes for CASSLVQGAYEQYF.

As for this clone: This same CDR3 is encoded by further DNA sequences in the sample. The CDR3 region has the DNA TGTGCCAGCAGGCGGGACTACGAGCAGTACTTC. It encodes CASRRDYEQYF. The J gene is TRBJ2-7, the V gene TRBV28, with D maybe TRBD2 (6 bases). Trimming pared 6 bases from V and 3 bases from J, leaving 6 bases between. CDR3 length: 11 residues. Germline V CDR1 and CDR2: MDHEN, SYDVKM.

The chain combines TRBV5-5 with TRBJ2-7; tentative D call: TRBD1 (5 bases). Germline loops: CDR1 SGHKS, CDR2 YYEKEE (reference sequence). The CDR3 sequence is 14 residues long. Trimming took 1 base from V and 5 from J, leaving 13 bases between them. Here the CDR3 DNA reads TGTGCCAGCAGCTTGTTGACAGCCTCTAACGAGCAGTACTTC. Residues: CASSLLTASNEQYF.

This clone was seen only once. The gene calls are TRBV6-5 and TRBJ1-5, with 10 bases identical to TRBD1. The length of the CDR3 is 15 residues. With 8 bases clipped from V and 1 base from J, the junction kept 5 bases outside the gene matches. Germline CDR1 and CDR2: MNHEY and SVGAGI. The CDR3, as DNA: TGTGCCAGCGTTAGGACAGGGGGGAGCAATCAGCCCCAGCATTTT. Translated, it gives CASVRTGGSNQPQHF.

The CDR3 here is CASSETGTGGVGANVLTF. In DNA form, the CDR3 reads TGTGCCAGCAGTGAGACCGGGACAGGGGGCGTTGGGGCCAACGTCCTGACTTTC. V usage is TRBV2 and J usage is TRBJ2-6; TRBD1 aligns across 12 bases. The CDR3 is 18 residues long. Germline V CDR1 and CDR2: SNHLY, FYNNEI. V shed 3 bases and J 3 bases; nucleotides not matched to a gene: 6. Filled out from reference TRBV2 and TRBJ2-6, the complete variable domain reads EPEVTQTPSHQVTQMGQEVILRCVPISNHLYFYWYRQILGQKVEFLVSFYNNEISEKSEIFDDQFSVERPDGSNFTLKIRSTKLEDSAMYFCASSETGTGGVGANVLTFGAGSRLTVL.

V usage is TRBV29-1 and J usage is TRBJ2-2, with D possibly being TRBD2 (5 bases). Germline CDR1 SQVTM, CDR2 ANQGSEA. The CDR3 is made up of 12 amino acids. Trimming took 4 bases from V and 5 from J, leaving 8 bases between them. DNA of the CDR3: TGCAGCGTTGGAGAGCGGACCGGGGAGCTGTTTTTT. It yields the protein CSVGERTGELFF.

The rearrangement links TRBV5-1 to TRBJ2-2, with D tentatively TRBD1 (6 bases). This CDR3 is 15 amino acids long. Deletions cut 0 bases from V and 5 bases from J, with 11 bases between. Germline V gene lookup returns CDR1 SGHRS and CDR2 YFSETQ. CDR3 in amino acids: CASSLDRAGTGELFF. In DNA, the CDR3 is TGCGCCAGCAGCTTGGACAGGGCGGGTACCGGGGAGCTGTTTTTT.